This TCR beta chain originates from a study of CD8+CD57+ T cells in acquired aplastic anemia. Study background: An average of roughly 3.2 ug of DNA was obtained from sorted CD4+ and CD8+ cells.

Study-wide points: Levels of CD8+ Simpson's diversity were not significantly distinct in patients versus controls. Around 27 sequences, all CD8+ CDR3, were shared between patients and controls.

Previously, flow cytometry had revealed CD8+CD57+ cell expansion in the patients chosen for sequencing. Patients were untreated when blood was sampled. This clonotype was seen repeatedly, ten times or more. What it binds is unknown. Template material for TCR beta VDJ and CDR3 profiling consisted of genomic DNA. TCRdb used MiXCR to reprocess the reads, holding one entry per CDR3 protein. The table has a few hundred thousand distinct CDR3 sequences, roughly 50% seen once; the top ten hold around 20%. Germline CDR1 is LNHDA and CDR2 is SQIVND (reference sequence). Trimming removed 7 bases from V and 8 bases from J; junction bases left unmatched: 26. The CDR3 runs 21 residues.

The sequenced sample was sorted CD4+, CD8+, or CD8+CD57+ T cells (not recorded which) from PBMCs. The V call is TRBV19, the J call TRBJ2-3, with 14 bases lining up with TRBD2. This clonotype was sampled from a human donor with aplastic anemia. The CDR3 DNA reads TGTGCCAGTAAAAGACCCGGACAGGCGAAGGGACTAGCGGGGGTCGAGAGTACGCAGTATTTT. Translated, it gives CASKRPGQAKGLAGVESTQYF.